These T cell receptor beta chains were read from a single sample in a study of shared clonotypes between healthy human individuals. Some clones are missing from TCRdb's copy, which holds only in-frame ones; the method was immunoSEQ multiplex PCR. The data contain 600,000 to 800,000 clones, roughly 72% of them singletons. The sequenced sample consisted of memory CD4+ T cells sorted from blood. The receptor source for this set is a young woman in good health. CDR3s include the opening cysteine and the closing phenylalanine or tryptophan. A D gene is named only where the DNA matches it firmly. The listing skips clone size in some rows; elsewhere it reads once, few, many or a size class.

clone size: NA
J gene: TRBJ2-3
V gene: TRBV7-2
D gene: NA
CDR3 protein: CASSSAPWRESTDTQYF
CDR3 DNA: TGTGCCAGCAGCTCTGCCCCCTGGCGGGAAAGCACAGATACGCAGTATTTT

clone size: NA
J gene: TRBJ2-7
V gene: TRBV27
D gene: NA
CDR3 protein: CASSLGGAFSF
CDR3 DNA: TGTGCCAGCAGTTTGGGGGGCGCCTTTTCTTTC

clone size: NA
J gene: TRBJ2-5
V gene: TRBV5-4
D gene: TRBD1
CDR3 protein: CASSYTTGTGGETQYF
CDR3 DNA: TGTGCCAGCAGCTATACAACCGGGACAGGGGGAGAGACCCAGTACTTC

clone size: NA
J gene: TRBJ2-5
V gene: TRBV30
D gene: NA
CDR3 protein: CAWSFRAIQETQYF
CDR3 DNA: TGTGCCTGGAGTTTCAGGGCCATCCAAGAGACCCAGTACTTC

clone size: NA
J gene: TRBJ1-5
V gene: TRBV6-5
D gene: NA
CDR3 protein: CASSYDSNQPQHF
CDR3 DNA: TGTGCCAGCAGTTATGACAGCAATCAGCCCCAGCATTTT

clone size: NA
J gene: TRBJ2-2
V gene: TRBV18
D gene: TRBD2
CDR3 protein: CASSPAAGNTGELFF
CDR3 DNA: TGTGCCAGCTCACCTGCAGCGGGAAACACCGGGGAGCTGTTTTTT

clone size: once
J gene: TRBJ2-3
V gene: TRBV11-3
D gene: TRBD2
CDR3 protein: CASSPTSGVPDTQYF
CDR3 DNA: TGTGCCAGCAGCCCGACTAGCGGGGTACCTGATACGCAGTATTTT

clone size: NA
J gene: TRBJ1-5
V gene: TRBV28
D gene: NA
CDR3 protein: CASSLSSNQPQHF
CDR3 DNA: TGTGCCAGCAGTTTAAGTAGCAATCAGCCCCAGCATTTT

clone size: few
J gene: TRBJ1-4
V gene: TRBV7-9
D gene: NA
CDR3 protein: CASSLYRAVLIKKLFF
CDR3 DNA: TGTGCCAGCAGCTTATATCGAGCAGTCCTTATAAAAAAACTGTTTTTT

clone size: NA
J gene: TRBJ1-5
V gene: TRBV19
D gene: NA
CDR3 protein: CASSIRGENQPQHF
CDR3 DNA: TGTGCCAGTAGTATAAGAGGGGAGAATCAGCCCCAGCATTTT

clone size: once
J gene: TRBJ2-5
V gene: TRBV5-1
D gene: NA
CDR3 protein: CASSLASYGTGETQYF
CDR3 DNA: TGCGCCAGCAGCTTGGCCTCTTACGGGACCGGGGAGACCCAGTACTTC

clone size: NA
J gene: TRBJ2-7
V gene: TRBV30
D gene: NA
CDR3 protein: CAWSVRQAYLHF
CDR3 DNA: TGTGCCTGGAGTGTTCGGCAGGCCTACCTCCACTTC

clone size: few
J gene: TRBJ2-5
V gene: TRBV28
D gene: TRBD1
CDR3 protein: CASTPRGQGYGTQYF
CDR3 DNA: TGTGCCAGCACCCCCCGGGGACAGGGTTATGGAACCCAGTACTTC

clone size: NA
J gene: TRBJ1-2
V gene: TRBV18
D gene: NA
CDR3 protein: CASSPVRTNYGYTF
CDR3 DNA: TGTGCCAGCTCACCCGTCCGGACTAACTATGGCTACACCTTC

clone size: NA
J gene: TRBJ2-7
V gene: TRBV5-1
D gene: NA
CDR3 protein: CASSLDGKRPYEQYF
CDR3 DNA: TGCGCCAGCAGCTTGGATGGGAAAAGACCGTACGAGCAGTACTTC

clone size: NA
J gene: TRBJ1-1
V gene: TRBV4-2
D gene: NA
CDR3 protein: CASSQEPGLNTEAFF
CDR3 DNA: TGTGCCAGCAGCCAAGAACCGGGATTGAACACTGAAGCTTTCTTT

clone size: once
J gene: TRBJ1-5
V gene: TRBV28
D gene: NA
CDR3 protein: CASSLSHKRNQPQHF
CDR3 DNA: TGTGCCAGCAGTTTATCGCATAAGCGCAATCAGCCCCAGCATTTT

clone size: NA
J gene: TRBJ1-2
V gene: TRBV5-8
D gene: TRBD1
CDR3 protein: CASSLTPRQGAIYGYTF
CDR3 DNA: TGTGCCAGCAGCTTGACCCCCCGACAGGGCGCTATCTATGGCTACACCTTC

clone size: NA
J gene: TRBJ2-1
V gene: TRBV28
D gene: NA
CDR3 protein: CASSASAGPTYNEQFF
CDR3 DNA: TGTGCCAGCAGTGCAAGCGCAGGACCTACCTACAATGAGCAGTTCTTC

clone size: NA
J gene: TRBJ1-1
V gene: TRBV27
D gene: NA
CDR3 protein: CASSLGGIVSTEAFF
CDR3 DNA: TGTGCCAGCAGTTTAGGCGGGATCGTAAGCACTGAAGCTTTCTTT

clone size: once
J gene: TRBJ1-5
V gene: TRBV6-6
D gene: NA
CDR3 protein: CASTSTGGNQPQHF
CDR3 DNA: TGTGCCAGCACGAGCACAGGTGGCAATCAGCCCCAGCATTTT

clone size: NA
J gene: TRBJ1-5
V gene: TRBV2
D gene: NA
CDR3 protein: CASTWQGGQPQHF
CDR3 DNA: TGTGCCAGCACTTGGCAGGGAGGCCAGCCCCAGCATTTT